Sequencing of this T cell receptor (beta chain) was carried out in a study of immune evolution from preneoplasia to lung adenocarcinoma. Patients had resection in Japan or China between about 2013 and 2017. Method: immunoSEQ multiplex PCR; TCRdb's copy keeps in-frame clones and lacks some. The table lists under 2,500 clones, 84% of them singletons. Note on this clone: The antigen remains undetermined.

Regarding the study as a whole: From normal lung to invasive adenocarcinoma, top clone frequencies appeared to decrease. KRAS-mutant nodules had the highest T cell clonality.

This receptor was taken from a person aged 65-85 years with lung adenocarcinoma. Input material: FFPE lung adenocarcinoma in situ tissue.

CDR3 region: CAWRIKGLAGGREQFF. CDR3 nucleotides: TGTGCCTGGAGAATAAAGGGACTAGCGGGGGGACGGGAGCAGTTCTTC. The V gene is TRBV30, the J gene TRBJ2-1, with 15 bases fitting TRBD2. The CDR3 length is 16 residues. Germline V gene sequence: CDR1 GTSNPN, CDR2 SVGIG (reference sequence). The V segment lost 3 bases and the J segment 10 bases; nucleotides outside the gene matches: 10.